This T cell receptor beta chain was sequenced in a study of blood T cells in healthy people across ages (dated by TCRdb to between 2014 and 2017). Describing the broader study: In model experiments, template switching captured about one uniquely barcoded TCR beta cDNA molecule for every two T cells. The study measured age-related changes in TCR beta repertoire diversity using deep sequencing normalized with unique cDNA molecular identifiers. The donors were split into four age groups: young (average about 16 years), middle-aged (roughly 40), aged (roughly 60) and long-lived (roughly 86). Donors of different ages were randomly distributed across sequencing lanes to avoid experimental bias. Using the same blood draw, the study looked at two additional independent replicas of 1 million unique cDNA reads for two donors, one aged 18 to 29 and the other aged 80 or older. Here is what the overall study found, with its caveats: The long-lived group showed more naive CD4+ T cells, fewer expanded clones and increased TCR diversity than the aged group, suggesting age selection. Because donor CMV infection status was unknown, age-related changes in expanded clonotypes were potentially confounded. Estimates of total diversity from one million sequenced T cells were regarded as lower bounds and underestimates. As age increased, observed TCR beta diversity per million T cells dropped in a roughly linear way, and a significant reduction was already evident by age 40. There was a strong correlation between observed TCR beta diversity and the percentage of naive T cells measured by flow cytometry. Conclusive comparison of naive and antigen-experienced compartments was prevented by the profiling of bulk unsorted PBMCs.

The 39 donors, aged roughly 6 to 95 years, were systemically healthy Caucasian individuals from Russia. Approximately 10 milliliters of peripheral blood were collected from each donor into EDTA-treated Vacutainer tubes. PBMCs were isolated by Ficoll-Paque density-gradient centrifugation, with at least 6.5 million obtained per sample. Trizol reagent was used to extract total RNA from PBMCs, with at least 5.5 micrograms per sample. The percentages of naive CD45RAhigh/CD27high T cells were determined by flow cytometry on a PBMC aliquot from every donor. The protocol used for the library was 5' RACE. The reads were generated on an Illumina HiSeq 2500. A second roughly 6 to 11 cycle PCR used a sample-barcoded 5' primer and a J-beta primer mix. A unique molecular identifier was introduced onto each TCR beta cDNA molecule by a template-switch 5' adaptor carrying 12 random nucleotides. Each sample yielded at least 3 million CDR3-containing paired-end reads. The Mint cDNA synthesis kit, primed by a TRBC-specific oligonucleotide, was used to synthesize first-strand cDNA from all RNA. Following uracil-DNA glycosylase treatment, all cDNA underwent a first 18-cycle PCR with the universal primers M1SS and BC2_uni_R. The study's own analysis went as follows. For normalization, 1 million high-quality reads were randomly selected from each sample, with every read carrying a distinct molecular identifier. Reads with shared molecular identifiers were discarded instead of being binned into consensus sequences. CDR3 identification, clonotype clustering and error correction used MiTCR with a Q25 quality threshold and the strictest error-elimination algorithm. A nonparametric unseen species model with Euler transformation was used to estimate lower-bound total TCR beta diversity. The raw public reads went through TCRdb reprocessing: fastp at Q25, MiXCR clone calling, in-frame beta chains kept. Each entry is one CDR3 protein sequence, shown with its most common DNA and genes. It is TCRdb's table, rather than the study itself, that gives the V and J calls and clone size. A total of over 600,000 distinct CDR3 sequences appear in this sample, more than 55% of them only once. 20% to 30% of the sample is in the top ten clones.

V is pruned by 5 bases and J by 0 bases, leaving 8 bases of the junction without a gene match. The CDR3 measures 17 amino acids from cysteine to phenylalanine. The sequence is cut down to CDR3 DNA, 51 bases in frame from base 1. Only a few counts were recorded for this clonotype. Its antigen remains unidentified. The sample holds no much larger clone one base away, and base qualities are not on file. Input material: blood. This receptor was identified in a man in his forties in good health. Here the chain combines TRBV12-3 or TRBV12-4 and TRBJ1-5, with 9 middle bases fitting TRBD1. The nucleotides are TGTGCCAGCAGTAGGGACAGGGAACACTATAGCAATCAGCCCCAGCATTTT. The translation is CASSRDREHYSNQPQHF.